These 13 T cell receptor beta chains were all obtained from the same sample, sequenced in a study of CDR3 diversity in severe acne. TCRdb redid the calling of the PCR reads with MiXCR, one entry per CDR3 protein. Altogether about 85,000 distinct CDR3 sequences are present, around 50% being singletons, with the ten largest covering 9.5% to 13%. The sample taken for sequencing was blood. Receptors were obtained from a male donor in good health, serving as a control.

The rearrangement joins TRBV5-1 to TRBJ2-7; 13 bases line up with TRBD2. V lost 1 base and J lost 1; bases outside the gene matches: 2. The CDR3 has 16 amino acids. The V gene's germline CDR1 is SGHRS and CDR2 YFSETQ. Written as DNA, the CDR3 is TGCGCCAGCAGCTTGTGGGGACTAGCGGGATCCTACGAGCAGTACTTC. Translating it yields CASSLWGLAGSYEQYF. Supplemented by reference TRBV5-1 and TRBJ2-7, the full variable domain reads KAGVTQTPRYLIKTRGQQVTLSCSPISGHRSVSWYQQTPGQGLQFLFEYFSETQRNKGNFPGRFSGRQFSNSRSEMNVSTLELGDSALYLCASSLWGLAGSYEQYFGPGTRLTVT.

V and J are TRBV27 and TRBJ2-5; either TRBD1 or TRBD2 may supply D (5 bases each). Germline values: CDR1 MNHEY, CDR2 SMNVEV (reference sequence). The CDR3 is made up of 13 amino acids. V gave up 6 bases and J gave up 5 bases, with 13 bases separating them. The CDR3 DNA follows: TGTGCCAGCAGCCAGGGACGTGAGGAGACCCAGTACTTC. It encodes CASSQGREETQYF.

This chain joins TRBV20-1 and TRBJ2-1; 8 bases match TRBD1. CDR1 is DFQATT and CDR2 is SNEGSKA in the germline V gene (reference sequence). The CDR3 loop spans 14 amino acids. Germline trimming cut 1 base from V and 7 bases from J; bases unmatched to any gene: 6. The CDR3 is CSARGQGLGNEQFF. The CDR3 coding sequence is TGCAGTGCTAGAGGACAGGGGCTCGGAAATGAGCAGTTCTTC.

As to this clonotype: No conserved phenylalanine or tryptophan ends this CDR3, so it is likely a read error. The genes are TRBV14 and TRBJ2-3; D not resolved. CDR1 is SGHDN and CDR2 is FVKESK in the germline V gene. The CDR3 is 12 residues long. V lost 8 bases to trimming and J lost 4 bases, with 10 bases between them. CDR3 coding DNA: TGTGCCAGCTCTAGGGCAGCAGATACGCAGTATCTT. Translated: CASSRAADTQYL.

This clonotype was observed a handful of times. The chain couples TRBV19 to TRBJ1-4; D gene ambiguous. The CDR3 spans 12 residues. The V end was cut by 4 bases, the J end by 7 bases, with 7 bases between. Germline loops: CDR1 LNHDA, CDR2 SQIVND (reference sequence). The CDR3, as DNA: TGTGCCAGTAGTAGGCGTCTTGAAAAACTGTTTTTT. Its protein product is CASSRRLEKLFF.

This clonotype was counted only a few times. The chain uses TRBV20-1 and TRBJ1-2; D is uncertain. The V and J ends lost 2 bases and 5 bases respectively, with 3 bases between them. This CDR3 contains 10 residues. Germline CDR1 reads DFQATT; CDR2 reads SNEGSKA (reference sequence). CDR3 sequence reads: CSARLYGYTF. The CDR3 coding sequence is TGCAGTGCTAGATTATATGGCTACACCTTC.

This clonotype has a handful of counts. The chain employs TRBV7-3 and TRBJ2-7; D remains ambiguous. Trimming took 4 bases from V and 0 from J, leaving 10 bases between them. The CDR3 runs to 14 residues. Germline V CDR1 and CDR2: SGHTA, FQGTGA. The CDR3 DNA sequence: TGTGCCAGCAGCTCATCCCCAGCCTCCTACGAGCAGTACTTC. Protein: CASSSSPASYEQYF.

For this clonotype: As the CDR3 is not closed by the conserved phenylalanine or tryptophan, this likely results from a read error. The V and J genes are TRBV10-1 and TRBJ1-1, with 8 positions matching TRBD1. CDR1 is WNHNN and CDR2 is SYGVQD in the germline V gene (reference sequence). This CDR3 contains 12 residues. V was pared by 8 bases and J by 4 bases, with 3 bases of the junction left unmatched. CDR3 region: CASGTGGTEAFS. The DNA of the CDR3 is TGCGCCAGCGGTACAGGGGGCACTGAAGCTTTCTCT.

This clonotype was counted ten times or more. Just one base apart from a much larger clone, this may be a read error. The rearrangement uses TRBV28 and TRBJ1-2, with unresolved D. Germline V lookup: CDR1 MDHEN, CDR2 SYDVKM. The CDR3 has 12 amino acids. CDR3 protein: CASSDRNCGYTF. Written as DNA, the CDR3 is TGTGCCAGCAGTGACCGTAACTGTGGCTACACCTTC.

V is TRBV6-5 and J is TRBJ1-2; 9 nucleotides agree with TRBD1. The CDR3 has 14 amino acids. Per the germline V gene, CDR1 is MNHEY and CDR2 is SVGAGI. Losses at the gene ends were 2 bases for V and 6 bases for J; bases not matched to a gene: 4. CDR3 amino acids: CASSYRTGDDGYTF. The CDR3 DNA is TGTGCCAGCAGTTACAGGACAGGGGACGATGGCTACACCTTC.

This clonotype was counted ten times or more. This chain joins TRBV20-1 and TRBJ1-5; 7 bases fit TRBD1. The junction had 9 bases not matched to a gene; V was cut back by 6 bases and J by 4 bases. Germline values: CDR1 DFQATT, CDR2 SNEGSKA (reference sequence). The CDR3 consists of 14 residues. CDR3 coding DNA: TGCAGTGCCAGCCGACAGGGATTGAATCAGCCCCAGCATTTT. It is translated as CSASRQGLNQPQHF.

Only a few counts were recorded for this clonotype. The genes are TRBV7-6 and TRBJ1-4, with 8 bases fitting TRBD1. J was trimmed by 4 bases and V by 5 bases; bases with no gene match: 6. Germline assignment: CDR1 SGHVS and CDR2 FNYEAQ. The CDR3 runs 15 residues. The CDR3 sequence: CASSGRTGLNEKLFF. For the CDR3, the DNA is TGTGCCAGCAGCGGAAGGACAGGGCTTAATGAAAAACTGTTTTTT.

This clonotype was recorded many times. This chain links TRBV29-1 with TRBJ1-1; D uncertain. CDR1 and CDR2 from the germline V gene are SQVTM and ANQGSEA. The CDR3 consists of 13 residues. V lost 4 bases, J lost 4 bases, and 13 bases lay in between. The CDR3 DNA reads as TGCAGCGTTGTACTGGGGTCGGGCACTGAAGCTTTCTTT. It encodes CSVVLGSGTEAFF.